This is a list of T cell receptor beta chains from one sample in a study of T-cell reconstitution after alpha-beta-depleted transplantation in children. One entry per CDR3 protein results from TCRdb running MiXCR on the PCR reads. The sample carries about 190,000 distinct CDR3 sequences, more than 6.5% recorded once. The sequencing here drew on PBMCs from the stem cell graft donor, taken from the stem cell graft. Receptor source: a human donor who donated a stem cell graft to a child with Wiskott-Aldrich syndrome. Each CDR3 is given with its conserved first and last residue. D genes are given only for firm matches. Clone size is shown for a subset of rows, as once, few, many or a class of expanded clone.

TRBJ1-2	TRBV7-9	.	.	TGTGCCAGCAGCTTATCGTCAGGGGATGGCTACACCTTC	CASSLSSGDGYTF
TRBJ1-2	TRBV24-1	many	.	TGTGCCTCCCAAGGAAGGGGGTATGGCTACACCTTC	CASQGRGYGYTF
TRBJ1-4	TRBV12-3/TRBV12-4	many	.	TGTGCCAGCAGCACCGGCGGACTCGGGGAAAAACTGTTTTTT	CASSTGGLGEKLFF
TRBJ2-7	TRBV7-2	.	.	TGTGCCAGCAGCTTAAGGGCCTTCTCCTCCTACGAGCAGTACTTC	CASSLRAFSSYEQYF
TRBJ2-5	TRBV7-7	many	.	TGTGCCAGCAGCTTAGATCCGGGACTCCAAGAGACCCAGTACTTC	CASSLDPGLQETQYF
TRBJ2-7	TRBV24-1	many	TRBD2	TGTGCCACCAGTGATTTCTGCCCCCAGCGGGAGAGCGAGCAGTACTTC	CATSDFCPQRESEQYF
TRBJ2-5	TRBV7-9	.	.	TGTGCCAGCAGCTTAGGGTGGCAGGGCATCGGAGAGACCCAGTACTTC	CASSLGWQGIGETQYF
TRBJ2-1	TRBV15	many	.	TGTGCCACAGCTGTCGTATACAATGAGCAGTTCTTC	CATAVVYNEQFF
TRBJ1-6	TRBV19	few	.	TGTGCCAGTAGTATTACGGAATATAATTCACCCCTCCACTTT	CASSITEYNSPLHF
TRBJ2-1	TRBV2	.	.	TGTGCCAGCACCCGGGACCAAGGGCCTGCAGCGAAGCAGTTCTTC	CASTRDQGPAAKQFF
TRBJ1-4	TRBV12-3/TRBV12-4	.	.	TGTGCCAGCAGCCGTACAGAGGCAACTAATGAAAAACTGTTTTTT	CASSRTEATNEKLFF
TRBJ2-7	TRBV7-2	.	TRBD1	TGTGCCAGCAGCAGAGACAGGGCCCGGACCTACGAGCAGTACTTC	CASSRDRARTYEQYF
TRBJ2-1	TRBV29-1	.	.	TGCAGCGCCGAGGACAGCGCCCATGAGCAGTTCTTC	CSAEDSAHEQFF
TRBJ2-1	TRBV6-5	many	.	TGTGCCAGCAGTTACGGTCGCAGGGTCAATGAGCAGTTCTTC	CASSYGRRVNEQFF
TRBJ2-7	TRBV29-1	many	.	TGCAGCGTTGCTGGGGAGAGCTCCTACGAGCAGTACTTC	CSVAGESSYEQYF
TRBJ2-7	TRBV13	many	.	TGTGCCAGCAGCCAGCACGAGTACGAGCAGTACTTC	CASSQHEYEQYF
TRBJ2-7	TRBV24-1	many	.	TGTGCCACCAGTGATTCTAGGTGGACAGAATACTACGAGCAGTACTTC	CATSDSRWTEYYEQYF
TRBJ2-6	TRBV11-1	many	.	TGTGCCAGCAGCTTAGTAAGGGGATCTAACTCTGGGGCCAACGTCCTGACTTTC	CASSLVRGSNSGANVLTF
TRBJ2-6	TRBV5-5	many	.	TGTGCCAGCAGCTTTTATCCTGCTGGGGCCAACGTCCTGACTTTC	CASSFYPAGANVLTF
TRBJ1-1	TRBV12-3/TRBV12-4	few	.	TGTGCCAGCAGTACCAGGGTCGGTATGAACACTGAAGCTTTCTTT	CASSTRVGMNTEAFF
TRBJ2-1	TRBV12-3/TRBV12-4	.	TRBD2	TGTGCCATCTGTTTACCGGTTCGTTCTGGCGGGGGGAATTACAATGATCAGTTCTTC	CAICLPVRSGGGNYNDQFF
TRBJ2-4	TRBV20-1	many	.	TGCAGTGCTAGAGATCTCGGCGGGGTCGCCAAAAACATTCAGTACTTC	CSARDLGGVAKNIQYF
TRBJ1-5	TRBV3-1	few	.	TGTGCCAGCAGCCTTTTTTCGGATCAGCCCCAGCATTTT	CASSLFSDQPQHF
TRBJ2-3	TRBV29-1	many	.	TGCAGCGAGAAAGGGGACACAGATACGCAGTATTTT	CSEKGDTDTQYF
TRBJ2-5	TRBV27	few	TRBD2	TGTGCCAGCAGTTTATTGGGGGGGGAGGAGACCCAGTACTTC	CASSLLGGEETQYF
TRBJ1-2	TRBV12-3/TRBV12-4	many	.	TGTGCCAGCAGTTTCCCCCAAGTTGGTAATGGCTACACCTTC	CASSFPQVGNGYTF
TRBJ1-2	TRBV29-1	many	.	TGCACGTCACTGCGGGGGGATGACTATGGCTACACCTTC	CTSLRGDDYGYTF
TRBJ1-2	TRBV29-1	many	.	TGCAGCGTTGAAGATCGGCAGGGACGAGATTATGGCTACACCTTC	CSVEDRQGRDYGYTF
TRBJ2-3	TRBV18	many	.	TGTGCCAGCTCACCGGGGACCGGGAGAGATACGCAGTATTTT	CASSPGTGRDTQYF
TRBJ2-6	TRBV20-1	many	.	TGCAGTGCTAGGTCTATGGCCTCTGGGGCCAACGTCCTGACTTTC	CSARSMASGANVLTF
TRBJ2-5	TRBV12-3/TRBV12-4	many	TRBD2	TGTGCCAGCACCCGGACTAGCGGGAGTGCGGGTATAAGAGAGACCCAGTACTTC	CASTRTSGSAGIRETQYF
TRBJ2-3	TRBV12-3/TRBV12-4	many	TRBD2	TGTGCCAGCAGTTGGAGACTAGCGGGAGGCCATAGCACAGATACGCAGTATTTT	CASSWRLAGGHSTDTQYF
TRBJ2-7	TRBV5-1	many	.	TGCGCCAGCAGCTTAATGACAGGAACCTACGAGCAGTACTTC	CASSLMTGTYEQYF
TRBJ1-1	TRBV6-5	many	.	TGTGCCAGCAGTTACTCTGGGGGAGCGAACACTGAAGCTTTCTTT	CASSYSGGANTEAFF
TRBJ2-1	TRBV2	many	.	TGTGCCAGCAGGGCGTCCGACAATGAGCAGTTCTTC	CASRASDNEQFF
TRBJ2-7	TRBV5-1	many	.	TGCGCCAGCAGCTTGGCGGGGGGCCACCTCTACGAGCAGTACTTC	CASSLAGGHLYEQYF
TRBJ1-2	TRBV6-5	many	.	TGTGCCAGCAGCCGGACTGCACTGGGCTATGGCTACACCTTC	CASSRTALGYGYTF
TRBJ1-1	TRBV12-3/TRBV12-4	many	.	TGTGCCAGCAGTTTTTCGATCGCTGAAGCTTTCTTT	CASSFSIAEAFF
TRBJ1-2	TRBV12-3/TRBV12-4	few	.	TGTGCCAGCAGCCCCGGACAAGCCATCGGTAATGGCTACACCTTC	CASSPGQAIGNGYTF
TRBJ2-5	TRBV29-1	.	TRBD1	TGCAGCGTTGTTTATTGGACAGGGAAGGAGACCCAGTACTTC	CSVVYWTGKETQYF
TRBJ2-2	TRBV5-1	many	.	TGCGCCAGCAGTATAGAAGTCACCGGGGAGCTGTTTTTT	CASSIEVTGELFF
TRBJ2-1	TRBV7-9	many	.	TGTGCCAGCAGCCCGTCGCGGAGCCTCTACAATGAGCAGTTCTTC	CASSPSRSLYNEQFF
TRBJ1-1	TRBV12-3/TRBV12-4	many	.	TGTGCCAGCAGTTTCCACGGGCGCCCGAACACTGAAGCTTTCTTT	CASSFHGRPNTEAFF